The 19 T cell receptor beta chains in this list originate from one sample, sequenced in a study of blood T cell repertoires in COVID-19. Some clones are missing from TCRdb's copy, which holds only in-frame ones; the method was immunoSEQ multiplex PCR. Of around 130,000 clones listed, around 86% are singletons. The sequencing input was peripheral blood. These receptors all come from a woman aged 45-65 years who had recovered from COVID-19.

This clone was seen many times. The V call is TRBV18, the J call TRBJ1-6; TRBD1 matches at 7 bases. Unmatched junction bases numbered 6, after V lost 5 bases and J lost 8 bases. Germline V gene lookup returns CDR1 KGHSH and CDR2 LQKENI. The CDR3 extends over 14 amino acids. The CDR3 coding sequence is TGTGCCAGCTCAGAAGGGGGCTCCGATTCACCCCTCCACTTT. This sequence encodes CASSEGGSDSPLHF.

The DNA of the CDR3 is TGTGCCTGGAGTGCGTTTTACGAGCAGTACTTC. Residues: CAWSAFYEQYF. This chain uses TRBV30 with TRBJ2-7; D is unresolved. This CDR3 contains 11 residues. CDR1 and CDR2 (germline): GTSNPN, SVGIG (reference sequence). V lost 1 base, J lost 4 bases, and 5 bases lay in between.

V usage is TRBV18 and J usage is TRBJ1-1, with D tentatively TRBD1 (5 bases). This CDR3 has 15 amino acids. CDR1 is KGHSH and CDR2 is LQKENI in the germline V gene. Trimming shortened V by 3 bases and J by 5 bases, and 16 bases separated the two germline ends. The CDR3 is CASSPAQGSLTEAFF. The CDR3, as DNA: TGTGCCAGCTCACCGGCTCAGGGTTCATTGACTGAAGCTTTCTTT.

This chain connects TRBV19 to TRBJ1-2; no clear D. CDR3 length: 14 amino acids. Germline CDR1 reads LNHDA; CDR2 reads SQIVND (reference sequence). The V end was cut by 3 bases, the J end by 2 bases, with 10 bases between. The chain's CDR3 is CASSIPGSNYGYTF. For the CDR3, the DNA is TGTGCCAGTAGTATCCCGGGGTCAAACTATGGCTACACCTTC. The full variable domain, in which reference TRBV19 and TRBJ1-2 provide the parts outside the CDR3, is DGGITQSPKYLFRKEGQNVTLSCEQNLNHDAMYWYRQDPGQGLRLIYYSQIVNDFQKGDIAEGYSVSREKKESFPLTVTSAQKNPTAFYLCASSIPGSNYGYTFGSGTRLTVV.

The V and J genes are TRBV15 and TRBJ2-7; 11 bases fit TRBD2. V was clipped by 1 base and J by 3 bases; unmatched bases: 8. This CDR3 comprises 17 residues. Germline-derived CDR1 and CDR2 are LNHNV and YYDKDF (reference sequence). CDR3 bases: TGTGCCACCAGCAGAGCCAAGACTAGCGGGGTGAACTACGAGCAGTACTTC. Translation gives CATSRAKTSGVNYEQYF.

The chain employs TRBV7-2 and TRBJ2-7, with D perhaps TRBD2 (6 bases). The CDR3 runs 14 residues. Germline values: CDR1 SGHTA, CDR2 FQGNSA. The V end was cut by 5 bases, the J end by 5 bases, with 16 bases between. CDR3 residues: CASSTQGLAHEQYF. DNA of the CDR3: TGTGCCAGCAGCACCCAGGGCCTAGCGCACGAGCAGTACTTC.

This clone appeared once. This chain connects TRBV4-1 to TRBJ2-1; 7 bases map to TRBD2. Germline values: CDR1 MGHRA, CDR2 YSYEKL. This CDR3 region has 14 residues. V dropped 0 bases and J dropped 9; count of bases not matched to a gene: 5. This chain's CDR3 is CASSQEGRGVEQFF. In DNA form, the CDR3 reads TGCGCCAGCAGCCAAGAGGGGAGGGGAGTTGAGCAGTTCTTC.

This clone was recorded a few times. Distinct nucleotide sequences in the sample also encode this CDR3. The rearrangement uses TRBV29-1 and TRBJ2-3; 8 bases fit TRBD2. V shed 7 bases and J 1 base; nucleotides not matched to a gene: 4. The CDR3 runs to 13 residues. Germline CDR1 SQVTM, CDR2 ANQGSEA. The CDR3 here is CSGDSGGTDTQYF. The CDR3 DNA sequence: TGCAGCGGGGATAGCGGGGGCACAGATACGCAGTATTTT.

The gene calls are TRBV7-9 and TRBJ1-1; 8 bases are shared with TRBD1. CDR3 length: 13 residues. Germline V gene sequence: CDR1 SEHNR, CDR2 FQNEAQ (reference sequence). J lost 5 bases, V lost 5 bases, and 4 bases had no gene match. The CDR3 region is CASSQGARTEAFF. The CDR3 DNA sequence: TGTGCCAGCAGCCAGGGGGCGAGGACTGAAGCTTTCTTT.

The chain recombines TRBV5-1 with TRBJ2-5; 12 nucleotides align to TRBD2. The CDR3 loop spans 15 amino acids. With V trimmed by 3 bases and J by 7 bases, 7 bases remained unmatched. The germline CDR1 and CDR2 sequences are SGHRS and YFSETQ. The CDR3 is CASSWVLAGGRTQYF. The CDR3 coding sequence is TGCGCCAGCAGCTGGGTACTAGCGGGAGGTCGGACCCAGTACTTC.

V usage is TRBV5-6 and J usage is TRBJ1-4, with 7 bases identical to TRBD1. The trim removed 3 bases at V and 3 bases at J, leaving 5 bases unmatched. CDR1 is SGHDT and CDR2 is YYEEEE in the germline V gene. The CDR3 covers 15 residues. The CDR3 protein is CASSWTGRSNEKLFF. The CDR3 DNA reads as TGTGCCAGCAGCTGGACAGGTCGATCTAATGAAAAACTGTTTTTT.

The V call is TRBV11-1, the J call TRBJ2-5; 8 bases line up with TRBD2. The CDR3 is 15 amino acids. CDR1 is SGHAT and CDR2 is FQDESV in the germline V gene (reference sequence). Trimming took 3 bases from V and 5 from J; bases not matched to a gene: 8. CDR3 in amino acids: CASSLGSGAGETQYF. CDR3 coding DNA: TGTGCCAGCAGCTTGGGTAGCGGGGCGGGTGAGACCCAGTACTTC.

The rearrangement links TRBV5-4 to TRBJ2-7, with no clear D. Germline CDR1 is SGHNT and CDR2 is YYREEE (reference sequence). The ends were cut back, 0 bases at V and 6 bases at J, with 4 bases in the middle. The CDR3 is 11 residues long. CDR3 in DNA: TGTGCCAGCAGCTTGGGTCGCGAGCAGTACTTC. Protein: CASSLGREQYF.

This sequence joins TRBV28 and TRBJ1-5; no firm D call. This CDR3 has 15 amino acids. V lost 11 bases to trimming and J lost 1 base, with 18 bases between them. Per the germline V gene, CDR1 is MDHEN and CDR2 is SYDVKM. DNA of the CDR3: TGTGCCGCCAGCGGACCGGGTAGGAGCAATCAGCCCCAGCATTTT. Amino acids: CAASGPGRSNQPQHF.

This rearrangement joins TRBV6-5 to TRBJ1-5; TRBD1 matches at 10 bases. There are 15 residues in the CDR3. V trimming: 6 bases; J trimming: 5 bases; junction bases outside the gene matches: 7. Germline CDR1 is MNHEY and CDR2 is SVGAGI. The CDR3 DNA reads as TGTGCCAGCAGCCGCCTTGGGACAGGGGATCAGCCCCAGCATTTT. It yields the protein CASSRLGTGDQPQHF.

DNA for the CDR3: TGTGCCAGCTCACCACCGAACGGTGGTATGGCCAAAAACATTCAGTACTTC. Its protein product is CASSPPNGGMAKNIQYF. The chain has TRBV18 and TRBJ2-4; D call uncertain. The CDR3 contains 17 residues. Germline V gives CDR1 KGHSH, CDR2 LQKENI. V lost 0 bases to trimming and J lost 1 base, with 13 bases between them.

The V and J genes are TRBV24-1 and TRBJ2-3, with 11 bases identical to TRBD2. V was clipped by 5 bases and J by 3 bases; unmatched bases: 3. CDR1 and CDR2 (germline): KGHDR, SFDVKD. The CDR3 runs 15 residues. The CDR3 spells CATSARTSGTDTQYF. In nucleotides, the CDR3 is TGTGCCACCAGTGCTAGGACTAGCGGGACAGATACGCAGTATTTT.

The chain links TRBV28 to TRBJ1-2; the D gene is possibly TRBD1 (6 bases). This CDR3 has 13 amino acids. Germline loops: CDR1 MDHEN, CDR2 SYDVKM. The V end lost 2 bases, the J end lost 8 bases, and 12 bases lay between the germline ends. The CDR3: CASSLNRAQGYTF. The DNA of the CDR3 is TGTGCCAGCAGTTTAAACAGGGCGCAGGGCTACACCTTC.

This chain joins TRBV28 and TRBJ1-2; 9 bases are a match to TRBD1. V shed 5 bases and J 7 bases; nucleotides not matched to a gene: 5. The CDR3 has 13 residues. Germline CDR1 reads MDHEN; CDR2 reads SYDVKM. The CDR3 bases are TGTGCCAGCAGTCTACAGGGGGCGCGTGGCTACACCTTC. It yields the protein CASSLQGARGYTF.